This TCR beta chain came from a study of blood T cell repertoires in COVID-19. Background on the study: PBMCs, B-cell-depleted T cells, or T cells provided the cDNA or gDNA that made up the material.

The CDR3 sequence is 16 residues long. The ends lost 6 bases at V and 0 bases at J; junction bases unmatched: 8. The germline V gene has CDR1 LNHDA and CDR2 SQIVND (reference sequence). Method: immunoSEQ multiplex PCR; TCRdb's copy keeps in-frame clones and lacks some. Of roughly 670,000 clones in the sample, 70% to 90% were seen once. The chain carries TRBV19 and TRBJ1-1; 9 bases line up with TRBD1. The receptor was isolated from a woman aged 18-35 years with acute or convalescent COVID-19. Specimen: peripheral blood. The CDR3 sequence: CASSPTGQGLNTEAFF. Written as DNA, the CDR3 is TGTGCCAGTAGCCCGACGGGACAGGGATTGAACACTGAAGCTTTCTTT.